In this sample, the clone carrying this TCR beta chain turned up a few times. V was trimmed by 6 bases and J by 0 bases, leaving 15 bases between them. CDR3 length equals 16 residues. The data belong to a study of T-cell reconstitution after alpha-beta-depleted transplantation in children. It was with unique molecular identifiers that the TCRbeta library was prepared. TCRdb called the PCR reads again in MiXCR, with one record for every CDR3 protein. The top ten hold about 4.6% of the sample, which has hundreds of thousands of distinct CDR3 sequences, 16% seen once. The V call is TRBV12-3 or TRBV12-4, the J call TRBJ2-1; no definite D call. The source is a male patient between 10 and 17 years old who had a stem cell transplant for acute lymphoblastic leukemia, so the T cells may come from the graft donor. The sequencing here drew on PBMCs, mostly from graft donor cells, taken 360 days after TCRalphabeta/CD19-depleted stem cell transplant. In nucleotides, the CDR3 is TGTGCCAGCAGCCACATGACCGGGCGCTCCTACAATGAGCAGTTCTTC. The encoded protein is CASSHMTGRSYNEQFF.